The 8 T cell receptor beta chains below were found in one sample sequenced in a study of T cell repertoires in cytomegalovirus infection. Via MiXCR, TCRdb re-called the reads, giving one row per CDR3 protein. This table holds roughly 150,000 distinct CDR3 sequences, 23% found once. The source material was PBMCs. The source of these receptors is a human donor in good health (CMV status not recorded). Some clones in this sample may be carry-over from other donors' samples.

This chain uses TRBV7-2 with TRBJ2-7, with TRBD2 identical over 7 bases. From germline, CDR1 is SGHTA and CDR2 FQGNSA. The length of the CDR3 is 15 residues. The V gene end was trimmed by 7 bases and the J gene end by 5 bases; junction bases not matched to a gene: 14. The CDR3 sequence is CASNILPGGSNEQYF. The CDR3 DNA reads TGTGCCAGCAACATACTCCCGGGAGGTTCAAACGAGCAGTACTTC.

The chain has TRBV2 and TRBJ2-7, with 8 bases lining up with TRBD1. The germline V gene has CDR1 SNHLY and CDR2 FYNNEI. The CDR3 consists of 15 residues. V gave up 7 bases and J gave up 4 bases; unmatched junction bases: 12. This CDR3 reads CASNAEPGQVYEQYF. The CDR3 coding sequence is TGTGCCAGCAACGCAGAACCGGGACAGGTATACGAGCAGTACTTC.

V usage is TRBV7-9 and J usage is TRBJ2-5; TRBD1 might be the D (5 bases). CDR1 SEHNR and CDR2 FQNEAQ come from the germline V gene (reference sequence). The CDR3 length is 14 residues. V lost 4 bases and J 3 bases, leaving 12 bases between the germline ends. The CDR3 DNA is TGTGCCAGCAGCTCTAGTGGCAGGGAAGAGACCCAGTACTTC. It yields the protein CASSSSGREETQYF.

This clonotype appeared a few times. CDR3 sequence reads: CASSEPTGPGGYTF. The DNA of the CDR3 is TGCGCCAGCAGTGAGCCAACAGGGCCTGGTGGCTACACCTTC. The chain employs TRBV10-2 and TRBJ1-2; TRBD1 might be the D (6 bases). There are 14 residues in the CDR3. The V gene lost 2 bases and the J gene lost 7 bases, with 14 bases spanning the gap. Germline V gene sequence: CDR1 WSHSY, CDR2 SAAADI.

In its sample, this clonotype was seen a few times. V and J are TRBV28 and TRBJ2-3, with D unclear. The CDR3 extends over 16 amino acids. V shed 4 bases and J shed 5 bases, with 19 bases lying between them. The V gene's germline CDR1 is MDHEN and CDR2 SYDVKM. CDR3 coding DNA: TGTGCCAGCAGTTCCCTGCGACTCGGAAATATAGATACGCAGTATTTT. As protein: CASSSLRLGNIDTQYF.

The chain couples TRBV6-2 or TRBV6-3 to TRBJ2-7, with D possibly TRBD1 on 5 matching bases. There are 14 residues in the CDR3. Germline V lookup: CDR1 MNHEY, CDR2 SVGEGT. Trimming removed 7 bases from V and 2 bases from J, with 15 bases in between. The CDR3 region is CASKSTENAYEQYF. For the CDR3, the DNA is TGTGCCAGCAAATCGACAGAGAACGCCTACGAGCAGTACTTC.

The V gene is TRBV29-1, the J gene TRBJ2-2, with no clear D. The germline gives CDR1 SQVTM, CDR2 ANQGSEA. The CDR3 sequence is 13 residues long. The V and J ends lost 4 bases and 4 bases respectively, with 10 bases between them. CDR3 region: CSVVQVLTGELFF. In nucleotides, the CDR3 is TGCAGCGTTGTTCAGGTTCTCACCGGGGAGCTGTTTTTT.

This clonotype was recorded at least ten times. This chain uses TRBV6-5 with TRBJ2-1; the match to TRBD2 covers 10 bases. This CDR3 contains 15 residues. The germline CDR1 and CDR2 sequences are MNHEY and SVGAGI. After removal of 4 bases from V and 8 bases from J, the junction contained 8 bases not matched to a gene. CDR3 nucleotide sequence: TGTGCCAGCAGTTTAGCGGGGGGCGGATCCCATGAGCAGTTCTTC. This encodes CASSLAGGGSHEQFF.